Sequencing of this TCR beta chain was carried out in a study of CD8+ T cells in alopecia areata. General study findings and limits: With just one nonresponder, it is still uncertain whether baseline CD8+ expansion relates to response. On tofacitinib, scalp clonality and expanded CD8+ clones among top 100 fell significantly.

Treatment specified: oral pan-JAK inhibitor, 5-10 mg twice daily. PBMCs, the starting material, were the source of sorted CD4+ and CD8+ T cells. In the case of this clone: The antigen is not known.

RNA was isolated and reverse transcribed to cDNA, the sequencing template. Assay: immunoSEQ multiplex PCR; the TCRdb copy retains only in-frame clones and omits some. The data hold fewer than 350,000 clones, with about three fifths observed a single time. The germline V gene has CDR1 LNHNV and CDR2 YYDKDF (reference sequence). V gave up 9 bases and J gave up 6 bases; unmatched junction bases: 5. This CDR3 region has 13 residues. Sequencing used CD4+ T cells sorted from blood, obtained at week 24, from a patient treated with tofacitinib. The sequence came from a human donor with alopecia areata. This chain joins TRBV15 and TRBJ1-5; the match to TRBD1 covers 10 bases. The CDR3 DNA reads TGTGCCACGGCCAGGGACAGGGGTCAGCCCCAGCATTTT. Amino acid sequence: CATARDRGQPQHF.